This T cell receptor beta chain was captured by sequencing in a study of T cell responses to AZD1222 COVID-19 vaccine. The protocol was immunoSEQ multiplex PCR, while the TCRdb copy is restricted to in-frame clones and leaves out a portion. The sample consists of some 180,000 clones, around nine tenths of them appearing once. Trimming removed 1 base from V and 0 bases from J, with 9 bases in between. The CDR3 totals 15 residues. CDR1 is LGHDT, CDR2 YNNKEL, per germline (reference sequence). Points on this clone: Its specificity is unknown.

Study-wide results and limits: Vaccine-associated CD4 TCRs spanned spike, dominant at 160-218 and 743-854. Spike-specific TCR breadth and depth grew following two AZD1222 doses. Nearly half of spike-specific TCRs reportedly target unmutated variant regions. It should be noted that donors were predominantly white British and more often female, and clonal diversity was possibly underestimated.

V gene TRBV3-1 (or the pseudogene TRBV3-2) combines with J gene TRBJ1-2; no clear D. This clonotype was obtained from an adult in good health. The specimen was peripheral blood, collected on day 0 of AZD1222 vaccination. CDR3: CASSQAATPNYGYTF. The CDR3 DNA follows: TGTGCCAGCAGCCAAGCGGCTACACCTAACTATGGCTACACCTTC.